This T cell receptor beta chain was profiled in a study of blood T cell repertoires in COVID-19. Whole-study context: PBMCs, B-cell-depleted T cells, or T cells were the source of the cDNA or gDNA that made up the material.

Per the original data handling: Reference gene primer amplification yielded estimated nucleated cell counts. The assay was immunoSEQ multiplex PCR, and TCRdb's table has in-frame clones only and misses some. V and J calls and clone size are as listed in that table; D and trimming were resolved from the DNA. Counted here are approximately 150,000 clones, about 90% occurring once; the ten biggest clones make up approximately 40%. Germline values: CDR1 LGHNA, CDR2 YSLEER. With 0 bases clipped from V and 5 bases from J, the junction kept 7 bases outside the gene matches. The CDR3 is made up of 17 amino acids.

The origin of this receptor is a man aged 50 or older who had recovered from COVID-19. The chain combines TRBV4-3 with TRBJ1-6, with 7 bases matching TRBD1. The sample comprised peripheral blood. The CDR3 nucleotides read TGCGCCAGCAGCCAAGATTTAGGGGGCGCGGATAATTCACCCCTCCACTTT. Translated: CASSQDLGGADNSPLHF.